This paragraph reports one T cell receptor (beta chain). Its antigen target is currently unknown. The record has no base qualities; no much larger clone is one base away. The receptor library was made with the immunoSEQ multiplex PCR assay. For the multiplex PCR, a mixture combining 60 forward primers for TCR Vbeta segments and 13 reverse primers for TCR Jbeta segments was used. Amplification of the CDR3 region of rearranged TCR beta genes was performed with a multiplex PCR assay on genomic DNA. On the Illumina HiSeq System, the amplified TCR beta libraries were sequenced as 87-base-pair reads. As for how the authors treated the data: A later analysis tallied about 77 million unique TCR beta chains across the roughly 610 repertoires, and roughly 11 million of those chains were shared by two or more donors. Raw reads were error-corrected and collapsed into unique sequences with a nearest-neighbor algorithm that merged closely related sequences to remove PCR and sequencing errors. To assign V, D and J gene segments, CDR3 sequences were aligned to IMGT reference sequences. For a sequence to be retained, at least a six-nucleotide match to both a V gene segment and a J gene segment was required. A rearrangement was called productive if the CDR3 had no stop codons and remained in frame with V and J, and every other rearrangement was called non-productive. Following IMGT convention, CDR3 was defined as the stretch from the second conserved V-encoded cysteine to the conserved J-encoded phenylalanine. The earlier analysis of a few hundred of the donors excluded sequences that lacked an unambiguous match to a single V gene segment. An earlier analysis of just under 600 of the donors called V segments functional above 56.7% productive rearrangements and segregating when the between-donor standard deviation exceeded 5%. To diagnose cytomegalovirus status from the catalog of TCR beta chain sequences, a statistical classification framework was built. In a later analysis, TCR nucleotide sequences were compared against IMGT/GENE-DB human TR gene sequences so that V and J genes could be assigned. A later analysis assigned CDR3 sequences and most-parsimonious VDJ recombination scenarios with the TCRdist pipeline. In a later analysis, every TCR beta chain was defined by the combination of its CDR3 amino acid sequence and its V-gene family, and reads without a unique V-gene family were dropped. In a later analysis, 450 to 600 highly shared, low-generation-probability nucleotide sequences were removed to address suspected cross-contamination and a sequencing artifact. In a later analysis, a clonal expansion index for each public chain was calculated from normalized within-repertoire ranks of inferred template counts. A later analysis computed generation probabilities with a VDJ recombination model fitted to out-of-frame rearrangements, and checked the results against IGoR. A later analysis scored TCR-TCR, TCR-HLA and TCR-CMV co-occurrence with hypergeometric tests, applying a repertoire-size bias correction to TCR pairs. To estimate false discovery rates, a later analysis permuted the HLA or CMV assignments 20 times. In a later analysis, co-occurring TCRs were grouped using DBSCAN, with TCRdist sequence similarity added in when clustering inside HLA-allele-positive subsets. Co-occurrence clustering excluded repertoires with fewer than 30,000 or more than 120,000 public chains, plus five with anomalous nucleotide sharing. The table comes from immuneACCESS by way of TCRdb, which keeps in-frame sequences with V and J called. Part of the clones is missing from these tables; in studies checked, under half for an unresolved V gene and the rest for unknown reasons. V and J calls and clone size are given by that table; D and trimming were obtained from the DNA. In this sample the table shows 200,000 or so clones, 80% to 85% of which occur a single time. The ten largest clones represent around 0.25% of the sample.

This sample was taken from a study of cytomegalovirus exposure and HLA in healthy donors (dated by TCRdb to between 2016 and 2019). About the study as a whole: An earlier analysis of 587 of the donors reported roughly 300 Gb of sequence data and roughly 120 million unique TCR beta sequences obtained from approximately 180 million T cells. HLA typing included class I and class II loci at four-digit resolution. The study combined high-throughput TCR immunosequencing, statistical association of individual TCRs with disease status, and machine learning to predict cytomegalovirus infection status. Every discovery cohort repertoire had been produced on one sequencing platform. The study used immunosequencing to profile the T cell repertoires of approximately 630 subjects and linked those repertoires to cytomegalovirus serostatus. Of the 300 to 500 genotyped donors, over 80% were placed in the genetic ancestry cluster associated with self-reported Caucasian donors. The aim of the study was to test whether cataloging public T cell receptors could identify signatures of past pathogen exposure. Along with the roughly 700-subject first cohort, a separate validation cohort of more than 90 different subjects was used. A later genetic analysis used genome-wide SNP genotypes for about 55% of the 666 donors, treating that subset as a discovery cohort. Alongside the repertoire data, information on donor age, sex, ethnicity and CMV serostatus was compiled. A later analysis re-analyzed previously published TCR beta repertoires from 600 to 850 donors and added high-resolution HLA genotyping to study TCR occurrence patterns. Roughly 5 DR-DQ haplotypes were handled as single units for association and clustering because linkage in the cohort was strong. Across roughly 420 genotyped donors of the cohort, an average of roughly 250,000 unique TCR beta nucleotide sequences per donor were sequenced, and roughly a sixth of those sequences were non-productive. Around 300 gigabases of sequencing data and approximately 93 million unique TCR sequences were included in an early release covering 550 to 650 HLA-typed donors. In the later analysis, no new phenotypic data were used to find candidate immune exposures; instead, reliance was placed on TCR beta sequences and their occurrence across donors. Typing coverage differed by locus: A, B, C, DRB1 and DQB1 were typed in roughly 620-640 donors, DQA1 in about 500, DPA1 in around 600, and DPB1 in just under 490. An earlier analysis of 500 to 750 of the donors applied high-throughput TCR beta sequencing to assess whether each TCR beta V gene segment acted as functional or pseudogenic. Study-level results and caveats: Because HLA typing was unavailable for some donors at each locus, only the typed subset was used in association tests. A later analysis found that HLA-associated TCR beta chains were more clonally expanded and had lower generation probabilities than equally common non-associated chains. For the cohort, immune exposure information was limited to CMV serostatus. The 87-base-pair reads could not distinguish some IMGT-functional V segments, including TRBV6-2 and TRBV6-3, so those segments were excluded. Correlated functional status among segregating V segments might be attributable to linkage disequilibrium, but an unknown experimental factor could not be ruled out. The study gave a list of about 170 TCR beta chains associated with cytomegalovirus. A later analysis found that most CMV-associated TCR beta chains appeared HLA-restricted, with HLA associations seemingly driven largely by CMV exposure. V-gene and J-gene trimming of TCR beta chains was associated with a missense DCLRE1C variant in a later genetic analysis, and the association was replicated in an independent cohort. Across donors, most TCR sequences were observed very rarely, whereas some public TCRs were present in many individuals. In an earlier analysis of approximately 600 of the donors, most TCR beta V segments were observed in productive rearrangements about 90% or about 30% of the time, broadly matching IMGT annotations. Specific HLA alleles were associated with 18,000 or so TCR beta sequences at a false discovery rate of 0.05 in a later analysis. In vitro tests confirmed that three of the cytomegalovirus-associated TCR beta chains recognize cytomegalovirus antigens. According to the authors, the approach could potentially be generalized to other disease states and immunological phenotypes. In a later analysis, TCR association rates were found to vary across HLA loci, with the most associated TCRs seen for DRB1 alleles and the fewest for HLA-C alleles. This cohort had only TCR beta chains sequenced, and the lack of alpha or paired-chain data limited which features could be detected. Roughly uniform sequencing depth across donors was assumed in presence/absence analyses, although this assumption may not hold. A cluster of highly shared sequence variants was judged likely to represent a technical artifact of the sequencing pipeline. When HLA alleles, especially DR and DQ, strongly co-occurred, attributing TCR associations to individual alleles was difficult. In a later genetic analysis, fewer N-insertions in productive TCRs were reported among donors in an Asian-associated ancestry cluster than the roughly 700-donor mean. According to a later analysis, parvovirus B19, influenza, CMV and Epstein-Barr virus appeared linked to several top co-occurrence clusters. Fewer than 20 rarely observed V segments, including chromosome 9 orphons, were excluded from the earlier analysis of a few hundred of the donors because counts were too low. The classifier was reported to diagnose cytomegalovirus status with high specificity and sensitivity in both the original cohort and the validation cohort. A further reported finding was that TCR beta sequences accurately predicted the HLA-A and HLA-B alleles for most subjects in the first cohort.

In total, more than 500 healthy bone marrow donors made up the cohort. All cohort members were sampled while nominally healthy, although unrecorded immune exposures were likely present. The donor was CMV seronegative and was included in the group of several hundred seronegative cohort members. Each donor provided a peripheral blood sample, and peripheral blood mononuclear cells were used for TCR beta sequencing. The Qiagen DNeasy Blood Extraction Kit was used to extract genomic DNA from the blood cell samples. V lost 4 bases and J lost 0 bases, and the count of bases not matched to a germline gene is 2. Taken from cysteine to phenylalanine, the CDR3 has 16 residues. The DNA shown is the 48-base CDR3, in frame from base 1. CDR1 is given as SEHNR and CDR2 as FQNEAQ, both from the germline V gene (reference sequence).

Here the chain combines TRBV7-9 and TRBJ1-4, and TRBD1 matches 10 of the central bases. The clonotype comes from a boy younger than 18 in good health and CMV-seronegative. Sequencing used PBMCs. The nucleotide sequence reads TGTGCCAGCAGCTCTGGGACAGGGGCAACTAATGAAAAACTGTTTTTT. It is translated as CASSSGTGATNEKLFF.